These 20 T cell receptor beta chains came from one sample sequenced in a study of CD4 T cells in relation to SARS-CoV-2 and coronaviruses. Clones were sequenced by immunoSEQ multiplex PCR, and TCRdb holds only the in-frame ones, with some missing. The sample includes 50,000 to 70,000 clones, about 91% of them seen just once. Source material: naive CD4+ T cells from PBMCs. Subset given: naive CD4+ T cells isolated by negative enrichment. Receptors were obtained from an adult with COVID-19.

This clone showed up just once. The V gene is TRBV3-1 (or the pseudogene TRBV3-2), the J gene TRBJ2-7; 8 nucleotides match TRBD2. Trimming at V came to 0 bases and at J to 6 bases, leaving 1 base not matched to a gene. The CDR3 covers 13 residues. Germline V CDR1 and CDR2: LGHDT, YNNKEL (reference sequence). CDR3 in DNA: TGTGCCAGCAGCCAAGATGCGGGAGGCGAGCAGTACTTC. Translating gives CASSQDAGGEQYF.

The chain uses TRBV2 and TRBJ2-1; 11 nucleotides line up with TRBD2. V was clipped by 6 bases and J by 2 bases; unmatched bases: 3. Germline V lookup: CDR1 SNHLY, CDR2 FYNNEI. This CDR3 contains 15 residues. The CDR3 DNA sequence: TGTGCCAGCAGACCGGGACTAGCGGCCTACAATGAGCAGTTCTTC. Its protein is CASRPGLAAYNEQFF.

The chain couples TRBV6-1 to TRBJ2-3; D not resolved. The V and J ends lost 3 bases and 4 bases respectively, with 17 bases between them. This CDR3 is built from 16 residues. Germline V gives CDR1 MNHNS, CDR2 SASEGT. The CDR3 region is CASSEATLPSADTQYF. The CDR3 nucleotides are TGTGCCAGCAGTGAGGCCACCTTACCTTCAGCAGATACGCAGTATTTT.

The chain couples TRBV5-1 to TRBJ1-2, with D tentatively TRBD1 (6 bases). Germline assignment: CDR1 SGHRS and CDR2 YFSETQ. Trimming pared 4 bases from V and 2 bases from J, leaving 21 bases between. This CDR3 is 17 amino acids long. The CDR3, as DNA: TGCGCCAGCAGCAGGGGGAAGGCGGACAAAGGGAACTATGGCTACACCTTC. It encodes CASSRGKADKGNYGYTF.

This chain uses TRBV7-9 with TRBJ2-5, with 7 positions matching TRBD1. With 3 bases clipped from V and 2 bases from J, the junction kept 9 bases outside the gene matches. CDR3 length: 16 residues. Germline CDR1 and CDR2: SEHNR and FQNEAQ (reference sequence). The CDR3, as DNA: TGTGCCAGCAGCTTTGGAACAGGGGTTGGGCAAGAGACCCAGTACTTC. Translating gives CASSFGTGVGQETQYF. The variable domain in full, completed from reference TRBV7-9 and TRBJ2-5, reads DTGVSQNPRHKITKRGQNVTFRCDPISEHNRLYWYRQTLGQGPEFLTYFQNEAQLEKSRLLSDRFSAERPKGSFSTLEIQRTEQGDSAMYLCASSFGTGVGQETQYFGPGTRLLVL.

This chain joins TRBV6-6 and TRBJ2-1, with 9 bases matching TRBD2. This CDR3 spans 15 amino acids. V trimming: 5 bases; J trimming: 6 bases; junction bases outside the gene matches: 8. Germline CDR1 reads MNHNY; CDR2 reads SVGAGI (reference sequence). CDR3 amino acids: CASSTAGTSSNEQFF. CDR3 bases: TGTGCCAGCAGTACAGCCGGGACTAGCTCCAATGAGCAGTTCTTC.

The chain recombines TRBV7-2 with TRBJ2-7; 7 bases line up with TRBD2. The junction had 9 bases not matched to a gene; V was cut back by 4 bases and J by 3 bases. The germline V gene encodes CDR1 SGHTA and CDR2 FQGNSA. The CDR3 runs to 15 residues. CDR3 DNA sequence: TGTGCCAGCAGCTATGGGGGGGTCACGATCTACGAGCAGTACTTC. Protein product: CASSYGGVTIYEQYF.

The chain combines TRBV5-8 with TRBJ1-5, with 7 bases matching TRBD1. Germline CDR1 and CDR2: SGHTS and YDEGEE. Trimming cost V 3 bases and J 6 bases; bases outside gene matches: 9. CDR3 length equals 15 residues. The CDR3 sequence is CASSSTGVLSQPQHF. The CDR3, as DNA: TGTGCCAGCAGCTCAACAGGGGTCTTGTCTCAGCCCCAGCATTTT.

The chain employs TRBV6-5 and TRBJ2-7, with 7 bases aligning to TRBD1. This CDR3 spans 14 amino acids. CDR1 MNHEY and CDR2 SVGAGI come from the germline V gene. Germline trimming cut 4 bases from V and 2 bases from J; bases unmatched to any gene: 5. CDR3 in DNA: TGTGCCAGCAGTTCGACAGGGTCAACCTACGAGCAGTACTTC. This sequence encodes CASSSTGSTYEQYF.

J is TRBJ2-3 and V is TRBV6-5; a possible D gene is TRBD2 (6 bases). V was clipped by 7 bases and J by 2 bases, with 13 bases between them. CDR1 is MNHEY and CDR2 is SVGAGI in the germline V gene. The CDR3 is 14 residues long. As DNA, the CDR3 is TGTGCCAGCAAACGTACGGGAGCCACAGATACGCAGTATTTT. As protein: CASKRTGATDTQYF.

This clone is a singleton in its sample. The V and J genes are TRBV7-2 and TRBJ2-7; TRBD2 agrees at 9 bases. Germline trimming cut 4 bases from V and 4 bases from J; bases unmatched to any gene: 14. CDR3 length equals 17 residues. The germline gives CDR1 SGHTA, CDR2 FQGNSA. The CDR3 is CASSSVSPLAGKYEQYF. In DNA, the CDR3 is TGTGCCAGCAGCTCCGTGAGTCCGCTAGCGGGGAAATACGAGCAGTACTTC.

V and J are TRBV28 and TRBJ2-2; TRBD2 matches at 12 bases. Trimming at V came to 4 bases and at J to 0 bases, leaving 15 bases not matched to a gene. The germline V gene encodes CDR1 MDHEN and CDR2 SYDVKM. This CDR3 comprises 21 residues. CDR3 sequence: CASSSWTGVRTSGANTGELFF. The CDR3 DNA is TGTGCCAGCAGTTCCTGGACAGGAGTGAGGACTAGCGGGGCGAACACCGGGGAGCTGTTTTTT.

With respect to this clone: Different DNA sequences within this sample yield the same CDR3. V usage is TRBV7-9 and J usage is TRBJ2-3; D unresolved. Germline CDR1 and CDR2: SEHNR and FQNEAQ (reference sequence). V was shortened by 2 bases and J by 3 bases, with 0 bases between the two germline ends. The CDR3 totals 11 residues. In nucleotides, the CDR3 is TGTGCCAGCAGCTTAACAGATACGCAGTATTTT. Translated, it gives CASSLTDTQYF.

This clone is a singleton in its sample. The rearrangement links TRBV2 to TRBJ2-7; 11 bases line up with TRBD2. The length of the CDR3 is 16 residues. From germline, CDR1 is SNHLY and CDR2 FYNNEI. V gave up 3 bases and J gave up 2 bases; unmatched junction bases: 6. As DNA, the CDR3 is TGTGCCAGCAGTGACTACGGGACTAGCGGAACCTACGAGCAGTACTTC. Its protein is CASSDYGTSGTYEQYF.

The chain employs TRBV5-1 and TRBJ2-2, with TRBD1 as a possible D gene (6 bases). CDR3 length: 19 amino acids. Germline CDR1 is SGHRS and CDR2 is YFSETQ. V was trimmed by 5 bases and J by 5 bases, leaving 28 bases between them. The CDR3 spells CASSSSLIGGQIRTGELFF. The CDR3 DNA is TGCGCCAGCAGTTCGTCTTTGATAGGGGGACAAATAAGAACCGGGGAGCTGTTTTTT.

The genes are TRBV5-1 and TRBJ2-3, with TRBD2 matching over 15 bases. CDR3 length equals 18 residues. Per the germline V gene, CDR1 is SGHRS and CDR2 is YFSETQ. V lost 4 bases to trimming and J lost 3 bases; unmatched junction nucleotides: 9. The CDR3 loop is CASSPAMGLAGGTDTQYF. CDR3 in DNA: TGCGCCAGCAGCCCGGCGATGGGACTAGCGGGAGGTACAGATACGCAGTATTTT.

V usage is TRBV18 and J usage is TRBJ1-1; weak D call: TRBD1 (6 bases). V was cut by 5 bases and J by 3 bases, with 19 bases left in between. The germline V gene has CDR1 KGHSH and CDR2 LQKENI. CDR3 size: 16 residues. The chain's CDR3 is CASSARVQQGDTEAFF. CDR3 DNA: TGTGCCAGCTCAGCCAGAGTACAACAGGGAGACACTGAAGCTTTCTTT.

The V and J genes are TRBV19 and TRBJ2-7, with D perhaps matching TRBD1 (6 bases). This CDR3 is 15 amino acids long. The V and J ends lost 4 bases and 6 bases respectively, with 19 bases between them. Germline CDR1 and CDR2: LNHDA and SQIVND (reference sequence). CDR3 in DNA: TGTGCCAGTAGTAGCAGGGGAGTAGGGGTGCGCGAGCAGTACTTC. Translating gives CASSSRGVGVREQYF. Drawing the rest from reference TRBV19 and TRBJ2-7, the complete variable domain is DGGITQSPKYLFRKEGQNVTLSCEQNLNHDAMYWYRQDPGQGLRLIYYSQIVNDFQKGDIAEGYSVSREKKESFPLTVTSAQKNPTAFYLCASSSRGVGVREQYFGPGTRLTVT.

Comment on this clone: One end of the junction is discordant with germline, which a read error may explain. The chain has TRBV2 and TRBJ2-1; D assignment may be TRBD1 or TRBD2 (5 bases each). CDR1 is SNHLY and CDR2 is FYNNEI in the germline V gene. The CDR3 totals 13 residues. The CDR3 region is CASSEESGTLQFF. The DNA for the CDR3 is TGTGCCAGCAGCGAAGAATCCGGGACCCTGCAGTTCTTC. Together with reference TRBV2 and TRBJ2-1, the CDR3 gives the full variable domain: EPEVTQTPSHQVTQMGQEVILRCVPISNHLYFYWYRQILGQKVEFLVSFYNNEISEKSEIFDDQFSVERPDGSNFTLKIRSTKLEDSAMYFCASSEESGTLQFFGPGTRLTVL.

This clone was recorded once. The DNA for the CDR3 is TGTGCCAGCAGCTCACTAAGCACTAGAGTTAATGAGCAGTTCTTC. It yields the protein CASSSLSTRVNEQFF. This chain joins TRBV7-2 and TRBJ2-1; maybe TRBD2 (5 bases). The CDR3 is 15 residues long. Germline CDR1 is SGHTA and CDR2 is FQGNSA. The V gene lost 4 bases and the J gene lost 7 bases, with 17 bases spanning the gap.